This is a list of T cell receptor beta chains from one sample in a study of T cells in localized non-small cell lung cancer. Clones were sequenced by immunoSEQ multiplex PCR, and TCRdb holds only the in-frame ones, with some missing. The table shows some 980 clones, with about 20% occurring only once. Specimen: normal lung tissue next to the tumor, collected before any cancer treatment. All receptors derive from a male donor aged 60 or over with stage I lung adenocarcinoma. The CDR3 runs from the conserved cysteine through the conserved F or W. D genes are given only for firm matches. Clone size is given for some rows only: seen once, a few or many times, or a class if the clone is expanded.

cdr3_aa | cdr3_nt | v_call | clone_size | d_call | j_call
CASSSTRDGAYEQYF | TGTGCCAGCAGCTCCACCCGGGACGGGGCCTACGAGCAGTACTTC | TRBV11-3 | . | . | TRBJ2-7
CASSLPGTRLYEQYF | TGTGCCAGCAGTTTACCCGGGACAAGACTCTACGAGCAGTACTTC | TRBV28 | . | . | TRBJ2-7
CASSMGWTVNQPQHF | TGTGCCAGTAGTATGGGTTGGACAGTCAATCAGCCCCAGCATTTT | TRBV19 | once | . | TRBJ1-5
CASSLDTSWGGNEQFF | TGTGCCAGCAGCTTAGACACTTCCTGGGGCGGCAATGAGCAGTTCTTC | TRBV11-3 | medium-sized | . | TRBJ2-1
CASIQLAGSLEQYF | TGTGCCAGCATCCAACTAGCGGGGTCCCTCGAGCAGTACTTC | TRBV9 | few | TRBD2 | TRBJ2-7
CASSPAQLAGFHEQYF | TGTGCCAGCAGCCCAGCGCAACTAGCGGGATTCCACGAGCAGTACTTC | TRBV11-3 | few | TRBD2 | TRBJ2-7
CASSHTRSQPQHF | TGTGCCAGCAGCCACACGCGGAGTCAGCCCCAGCATTTT | TRBV6-8 | . | . | TRBJ1-5
CAWSRDYGYTF | TGTGCCTGGAGTCGGGACTATGGCTACACCTTC | TRBV30 | . | . | TRBJ1-2
CASSYSSLYEQYF | TGTGCCAGCAGTTACTCTAGCCTCTACGAGCAGTACTTC | TRBV6-8 | few | . | TRBJ2-7
CATGEAGTDTQYF | TGCGCCACCGGTGAGGCTGGCACAGATACGCAGTATTTT | TRBV10-2 | . | . | TRBJ2-3